A single TCR beta chain is shown here with its context. The germline gives CDR1 SGHTA, CDR2 FQGNSA. J was trimmed by 7 bases and V by 3 bases; bases with no gene match: 9. The CDR3 totals 16 residues. This sample was taken from a study of blood T cell repertoires in COVID-19. Study details: Both acute and convalescent COVID-19 samples were obtained from the United States, Italy and Spain. Sources were T cells, B-cell-depleted T cells, or PBMCs; the material itself was cDNA or gDNA.

Authors' processing steps: The assay estimated nucleated cells by amplifying reference gene primers. Libraries were prepared by immunoSEQ multiplex PCR; TCRdb keeps only in-frame clonotypes and omits some of them. The DNA gave D and trimming, while V, J and clone size come from that table. The sample comprises 150,000 to 200,000 clones, around 90% of which are singletons, and 0.6% to 0.8% rests with the top ten. This clonotype originated in a man aged 50 to 60 with acute or convalescent COVID-19. The sample comprised peripheral blood. The V gene is TRBV7-2, the J gene TRBJ2-1, with TRBD2 identical over 10 bases. The CDR3 coding sequence is TGTGCCAGCAGCTTGGCACCTAGCGGGAGTCAGAATGAGCAGTTCTTC. It codes for CASSLAPSGSQNEQFF.